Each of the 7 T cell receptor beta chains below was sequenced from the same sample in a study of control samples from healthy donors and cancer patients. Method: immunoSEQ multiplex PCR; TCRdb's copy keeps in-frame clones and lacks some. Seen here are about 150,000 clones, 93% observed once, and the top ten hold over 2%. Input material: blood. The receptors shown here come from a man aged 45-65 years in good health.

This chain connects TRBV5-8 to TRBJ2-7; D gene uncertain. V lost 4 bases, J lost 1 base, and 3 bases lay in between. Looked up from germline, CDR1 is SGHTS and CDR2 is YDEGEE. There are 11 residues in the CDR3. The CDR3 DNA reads TGTGCCAGCAGCCCATCCTACGAGCAGTACTTC. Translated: CASSPSYEQYF.

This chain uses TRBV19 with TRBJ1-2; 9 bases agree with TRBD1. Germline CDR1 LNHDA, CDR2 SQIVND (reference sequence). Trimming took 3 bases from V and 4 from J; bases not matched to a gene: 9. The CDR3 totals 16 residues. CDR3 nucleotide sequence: TGTGCCAGTAGTATCGGCGGGACAGGGTTCAGCTATGGCTACACCTTC. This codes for CASSIGGTGFSYGYTF.

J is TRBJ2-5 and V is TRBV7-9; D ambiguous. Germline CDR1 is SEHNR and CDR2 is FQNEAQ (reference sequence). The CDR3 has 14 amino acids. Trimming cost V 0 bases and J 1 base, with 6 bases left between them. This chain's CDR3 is CASSLAGLQETQYF. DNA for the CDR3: TGTGCCAGCAGCTTAGCTGGTCTCCAAGAGACCCAGTACTTC.

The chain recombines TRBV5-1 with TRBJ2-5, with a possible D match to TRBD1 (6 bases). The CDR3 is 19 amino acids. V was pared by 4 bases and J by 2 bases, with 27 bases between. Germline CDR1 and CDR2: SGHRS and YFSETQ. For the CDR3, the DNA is TGCGCCAGCAGCCGTGGGACAACCACACAGGGCCCGGGACAAGAGACCCAGTACTTC. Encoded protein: CASSRGTTTQGPGQETQYF.

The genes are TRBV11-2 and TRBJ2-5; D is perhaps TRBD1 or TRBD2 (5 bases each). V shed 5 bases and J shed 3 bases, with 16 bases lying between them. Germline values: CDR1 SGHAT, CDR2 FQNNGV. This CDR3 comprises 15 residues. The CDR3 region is CASSPPGRFEETQYF. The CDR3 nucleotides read TGTGCCAGCAGCCCCCCGGGACGCTTCGAAGAGACCCAGTACTTC.

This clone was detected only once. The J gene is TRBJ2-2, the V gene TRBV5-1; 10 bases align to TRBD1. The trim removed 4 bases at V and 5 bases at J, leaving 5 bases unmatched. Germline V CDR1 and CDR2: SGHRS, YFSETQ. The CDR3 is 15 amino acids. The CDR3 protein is CASSRDRGRTGELFF. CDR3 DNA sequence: TGCGCCAGCAGCCGAGACAGGGGGCGGACCGGGGAGCTGTTTTTT.

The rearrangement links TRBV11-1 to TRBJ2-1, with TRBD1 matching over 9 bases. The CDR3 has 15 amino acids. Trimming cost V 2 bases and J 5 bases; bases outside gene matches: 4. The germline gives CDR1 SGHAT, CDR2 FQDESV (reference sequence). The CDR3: CASSLRDRANNEQFF. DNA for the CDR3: TGTGCCAGCAGCTTACGGGACAGGGCAAACAATGAGCAGTTCTTC.